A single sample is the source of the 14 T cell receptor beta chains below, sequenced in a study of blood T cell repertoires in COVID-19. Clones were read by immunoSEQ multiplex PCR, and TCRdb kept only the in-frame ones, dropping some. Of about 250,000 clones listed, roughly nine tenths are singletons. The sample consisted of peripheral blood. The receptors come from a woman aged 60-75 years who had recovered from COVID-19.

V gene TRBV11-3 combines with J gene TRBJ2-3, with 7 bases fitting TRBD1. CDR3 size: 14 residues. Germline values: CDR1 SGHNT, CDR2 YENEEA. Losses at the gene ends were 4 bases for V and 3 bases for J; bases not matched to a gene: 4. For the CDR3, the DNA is TGTGCCAGCAGCTCTAGACAGGGAACAGATACGCAGTATTTT. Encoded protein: CASSSRQGTDTQYF.

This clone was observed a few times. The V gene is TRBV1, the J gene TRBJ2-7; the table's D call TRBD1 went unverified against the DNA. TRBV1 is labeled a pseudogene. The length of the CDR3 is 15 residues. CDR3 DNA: TGCACCAGCAGCCAAGGGGGGACAGGGGTCGACGAGCAGTACTTC. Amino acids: CTSSQGGTGVDEQYF.

The CDR3 region is CASSVGGASSYEQYF. In nucleotides, the CDR3 is TGTGCCAGCAGCGTAGGTGGGGCGAGCTCCTACGAGCAGTACTTC. The chain links TRBV9 to TRBJ2-7, with D tentatively TRBD1 (5 bases). Germline V lookup: CDR1 SGDLS, CDR2 YYNGEE. The CDR3 contains 15 residues. The V gene lost 0 bases and the J gene lost 0 bases, with 10 bases spanning the gap.

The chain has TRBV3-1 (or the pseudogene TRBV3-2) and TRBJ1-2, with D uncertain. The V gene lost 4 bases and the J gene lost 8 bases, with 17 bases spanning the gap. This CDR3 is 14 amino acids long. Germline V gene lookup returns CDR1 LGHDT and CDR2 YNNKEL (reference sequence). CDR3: CASSLTNAGGGYTF. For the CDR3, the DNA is TGTGCCAGCAGCCTGACCAATGCGGGCGGCGGCTACACCTTC.

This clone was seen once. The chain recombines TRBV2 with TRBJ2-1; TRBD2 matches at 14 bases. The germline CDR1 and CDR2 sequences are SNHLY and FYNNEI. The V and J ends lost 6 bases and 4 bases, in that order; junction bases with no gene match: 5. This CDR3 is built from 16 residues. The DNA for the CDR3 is TGTGCCAGCAGGCCGGGACTAGCGGGGGTGTACAATGAGCAGTTCTTC. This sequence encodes CASRPGLAGVYNEQFF.

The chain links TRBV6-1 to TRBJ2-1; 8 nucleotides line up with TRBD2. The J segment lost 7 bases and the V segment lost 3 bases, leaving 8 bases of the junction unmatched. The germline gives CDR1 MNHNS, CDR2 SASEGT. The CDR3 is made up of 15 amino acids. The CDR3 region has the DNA TGTGCCAGCAGTGAGCGGGGGGATGGGGCAAATGAGCAGTTCTTC. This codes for CASSERGDGANEQFF.

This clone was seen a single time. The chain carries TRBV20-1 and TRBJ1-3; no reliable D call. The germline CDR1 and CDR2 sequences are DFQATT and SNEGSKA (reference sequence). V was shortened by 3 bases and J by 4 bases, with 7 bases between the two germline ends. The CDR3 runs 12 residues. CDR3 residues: CSASSGGNTIYF. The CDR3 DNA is TGCAGTGCTAGTTCGGGGGGAAACACCATATATTTT.

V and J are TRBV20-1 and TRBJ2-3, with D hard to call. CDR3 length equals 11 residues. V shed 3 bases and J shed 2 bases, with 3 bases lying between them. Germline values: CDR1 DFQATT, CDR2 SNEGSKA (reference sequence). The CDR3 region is CSASYTDTQYF. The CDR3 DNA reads TGCAGTGCTAGTTACACAGATACGCAGTATTTT.

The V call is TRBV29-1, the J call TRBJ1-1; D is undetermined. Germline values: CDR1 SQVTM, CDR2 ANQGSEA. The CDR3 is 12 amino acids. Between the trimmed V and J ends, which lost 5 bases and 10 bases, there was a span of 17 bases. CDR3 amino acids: CSVFGGIEVAFF. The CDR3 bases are TGCAGCGTTTTCGGAGGAATTGAGGTAGCTTTCTTT.

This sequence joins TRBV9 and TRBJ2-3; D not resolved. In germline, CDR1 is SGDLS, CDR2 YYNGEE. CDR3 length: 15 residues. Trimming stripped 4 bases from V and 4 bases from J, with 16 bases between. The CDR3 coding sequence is TGTGCCAGCAGCCTCCTGAAGTCCGAGGCAGATACGCAGTATTTT. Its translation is CASSLLKSEADTQYF.

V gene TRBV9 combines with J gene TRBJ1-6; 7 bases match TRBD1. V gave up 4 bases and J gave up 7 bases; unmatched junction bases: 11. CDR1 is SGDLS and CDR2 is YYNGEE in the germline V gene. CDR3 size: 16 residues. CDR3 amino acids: CASSRVEGALNSPLHF. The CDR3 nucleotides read TGTGCCAGCAGCAGAGTCGAGGGGGCGCTGAATTCACCCCTCCACTTT.

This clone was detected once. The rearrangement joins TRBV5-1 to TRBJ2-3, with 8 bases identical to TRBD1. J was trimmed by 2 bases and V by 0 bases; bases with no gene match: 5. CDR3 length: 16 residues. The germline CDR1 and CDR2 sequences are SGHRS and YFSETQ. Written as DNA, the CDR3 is TGCGCCAGCAGCTTGGAGACAGGGGCCCCCACAGATACGCAGTATTTT. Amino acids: CASSLETGAPTDTQYF.

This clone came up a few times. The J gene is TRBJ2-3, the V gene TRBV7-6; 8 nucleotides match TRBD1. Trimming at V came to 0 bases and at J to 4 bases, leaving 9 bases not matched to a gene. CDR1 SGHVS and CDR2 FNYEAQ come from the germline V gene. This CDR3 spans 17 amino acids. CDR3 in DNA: TGTGCCAGCAGCTTAGCGAAGGGACAGGTAGTGTCAGATACGCAGTATTTT. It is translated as CASSLAKGQVVSDTQYF.

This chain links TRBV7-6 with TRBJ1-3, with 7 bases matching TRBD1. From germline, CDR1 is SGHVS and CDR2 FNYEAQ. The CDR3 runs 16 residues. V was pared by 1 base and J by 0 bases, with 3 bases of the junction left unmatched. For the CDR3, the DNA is TGTGCCAGCAGCTTAGGGACAGGCAACTCTGGAAACACCATATATTTT. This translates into CASSLGTGNSGNTIYF.